The 30 T cell receptor beta chains listed next were all sequenced from one sample in a study of T cell responses to AZD1222 COVID-19 vaccine. The method was immunoSEQ multiplex PCR; TCRdb's version includes in-frame clones alone and lacks a portion of them. The table shows over 100,000 clones, with approximately 86% occurring only once. The sequences come from peripheral blood, collected on day 0 of AZD1222 vaccination. The source is an adult in good health.

The J gene is TRBJ2-7, the V gene TRBV3-1 (or the pseudogene TRBV3-2); 8 bases are a match to TRBD1. The CDR3 covers 17 residues. Germline V gene lookup returns CDR1 LGHDT and CDR2 YNNKEL (reference sequence). J lost 4 bases, V lost 0 bases, and 11 bases had no gene match. CDR3: CASSQDSRQGFRYEQYF. In DNA form, the CDR3 reads TGTGCCAGCAGCCAAGATAGCAGACAGGGGTTTAGGTACGAGCAGTACTTC.

V and J are TRBV19 and TRBJ1-1; D not resolved. CDR1 is LNHDA, CDR2 SQIVND, per germline (reference sequence). V was trimmed by 6 bases and J by 3 bases, leaving 11 bases between them. The CDR3 contains 13 residues. The DNA for the CDR3 is TGTGCCAGTAGGGACCGCGATTACACTGAAGCTTTCTTT. It translates to CASRDRDYTEAFF.

Written as DNA, the CDR3 is TGTGCCAGCAGCGTAGGGACAGGGGGTAATCAGCCCCAGCATTTT. It is translated as CASSVGTGGNQPQHF. This chain connects TRBV9 to TRBJ1-5; 10 positions match TRBD1. CDR1 and CDR2 (germline): SGDLS, YYNGEE. The junction had 1 base not matched to a gene; V was cut back by 0 bases and J by 4 bases. The length of the CDR3 is 15 residues.

The rearrangement uses TRBV6-5 and TRBJ1-6; TRBD1 matches 7 bases. Germline V gene data show CDR1 as MNHEY and CDR2 as SVGAGI. V was pared by 2 bases and J by 13 bases, with 2 bases of the junction left unmatched. CDR3 length: 12 residues. The DNA for the CDR3 is TGTGCCAGCAGTTACCCCAGGGGGCCCCTCCACTTT. This translates into CASSYPRGPLHF.

The rearrangement joins TRBV20-1 to TRBJ2-1; D may match TRBD1 or TRBD2 (5 bases each). Deletions cut 6 bases from V and 9 bases from J, with 9 bases between. CDR3 size: 10 residues. In germline, CDR1 is DFQATT, CDR2 SNEGSKA (reference sequence). CDR3 DNA sequence: TGCAGTGCGATGAGGGGTGAGCAGTTCTTC. As protein: CSAMRGEQFF.

The V and J genes are TRBV19 and TRBJ1-6; 9 bases line up with TRBD1. The ends lost 5 bases at V and 7 bases at J; junction bases unmatched: 6. The CDR3 extends over 15 amino acids. Germline CDR1 and CDR2: LNHDA and SQIVND (reference sequence). CDR3 loop: CASSLSTGGNSPLHF. The CDR3 nucleotides are TGTGCCAGTAGTCTGTCGACAGGGGGAAATTCACCCCTCCACTTT.

The chain uses TRBV19 and TRBJ2-5; 9 bases map to TRBD2. The trim removed 3 bases at V and 4 bases at J, leaving 9 bases unmatched. CDR1 is LNHDA, CDR2 SQIVND, per germline (reference sequence). CDR3 length: 16 amino acids. For the CDR3, the DNA is TGTGCCAGTAGTATCTTGGCGGGGGGGCGACTAGAGACCCAGTACTTC. It specifies CASSILAGGRLETQYF.

The chain employs TRBV7-3 and TRBJ2-3; D remains ambiguous. In germline, CDR1 is SGHTA, CDR2 FQGTGA. Trimming took 2 bases from V and 0 from J, leaving 9 bases between them. The CDR3 loop spans 15 amino acids. The CDR3 sequence: CASSLYRSSTDTQYF. The CDR3 coding sequence is TGTGCCAGCAGCTTATATAGGTCTAGCACAGATACGCAGTATTTT.

The table lists this clone with a count of one. The rearrangement joins TRBV9 to TRBJ1-5; D ambiguous. V gave up 0 bases and J gave up 7 bases, with 8 bases separating them. This CDR3 is 13 amino acids long. Germline V CDR1 and CDR2: SGDLS, YYNGEE. The CDR3 sequence is CASSVDNVQPQHF. For the CDR3, the DNA is TGTGCCAGCAGCGTAGATAATGTCCAGCCCCAGCATTTT.

This chain joins TRBV4-3 and TRBJ2-1, with 7 bases matching TRBD2. The V segment lost 4 bases and the J segment 5 bases; nucleotides outside the gene matches: 8. The germline V gene has CDR1 LGHNA and CDR2 YSLEER. The CDR3 has 15 residues. The CDR3 DNA reads as TGCGCCAGCAGCCCCCTGGGAGGGGCTAACAATGAGCAGTTCTTC. As protein: CASSPLGGANNEQFF.

The chain employs TRBV7-9 and TRBJ2-7; 12 nucleotides align to TRBD2. J lost 5 bases, V lost 4 bases, and 6 bases had no gene match. Germline V gene data show CDR1 as SEHNR and CDR2 as FQNEAQ (reference sequence). The CDR3 has 15 residues. The CDR3 loop reads CASSSTSGSPHEQYF. CDR3 in DNA: TGTGCCAGCAGCTCGACTAGCGGGAGCCCCCACGAGCAGTACTTC.

V and J are TRBV7-8 and TRBJ1-1; D not certain. Trimming cost V 1 base and J 0 bases, with 3 bases left between them. This CDR3 has 13 residues. Germline values: CDR1 SGHVS, CDR2 FQNEAQ. The CDR3 loop reads CASSLGMNTEAFF. The CDR3 DNA sequence: TGTGCCAGCAGCTTAGGCATGAACACTGAAGCTTTCTTT.

The chain has TRBV5-1 and TRBJ2-3; no firm D call. The CDR3 has 13 residues. Germline values: CDR1 SGHRS, CDR2 YFSETQ. The germline V and J ends were trimmed by 4 bases and 5 bases, with 11 bases remaining between them. DNA of the CDR3: TGCGCCAGCAGCGAAAACCTAGTAGATACGCAGTATTTT. Amino acid sequence: CASSENLVDTQYF.

The chain is built from TRBV9 and TRBJ2-3, with 7 nucleotides matching TRBD2. After removal of 1 base from V and 2 bases from J, the junction contained 4 bases not matched to a gene. Germline loops: CDR1 SGDLS, CDR2 YYNGEE. This CDR3 has 15 amino acids. The CDR3 nucleotides are TGTGCCAGCAGCGTACAGCGGGGTCCCACAGATACGCAGTATTTT. The encoded protein is CASSVQRGPTDTQYF.

The CDR3, as DNA: TGTGCCAGCAGCTTGAAGGTCGGGGGAGTTACCTACGAGCAGTACTTC. It codes for CASSLKVGGVTYEQYF. The chain couples TRBV5-5 to TRBJ2-7, with a tentative D call TRBD2 (6 bases). From germline, CDR1 is SGHKS and CDR2 YYEKEE (reference sequence). V was pared by 1 base and J by 2 bases, with 16 bases between. The CDR3 runs 16 residues.

The genes are TRBV6-5 and TRBJ2-2; D could derive from TRBD1 or TRBD2 (5 bases each). The CDR3 contains 16 residues. V was clipped by 0 bases and J by 0 bases, with 8 bases between them. Germline V lookup: CDR1 MNHEY, CDR2 SVGAGI. The CDR3 protein is CASSYSMGANTGELFF. DNA for the CDR3: TGTGCCAGCAGTTACTCGATGGGGGCGAACACCGGGGAGCTGTTTTTT.

The J gene is TRBJ2-1, the V gene TRBV6-2 or TRBV6-3; 9 nucleotides line up with TRBD2. This CDR3 contains 17 residues. The trim removed 2 bases at V and 0 bases at J, leaving 5 bases unmatched. The V gene's germline CDR1 is MNHEY and CDR2 SVGEGT. The CDR3 DNA is TGTGCCAGCAGTTACAGAAGCGGGAGGAGCTCCTACAATGAGCAGTTCTTC. This encodes CASSYRSGRSSYNEQFF.

The chain is built from TRBV3-1 (or the pseudogene TRBV3-2) and TRBJ1-5; D not certain. Germline CDR1 and CDR2: LGHDT and YNNKEL (reference sequence). Trimming removed 1 base from V and 6 bases from J, with 10 bases in between. The CDR3 extends over 14 amino acids. CDR3 region: CASSQARTGQPQHF. In DNA form, the CDR3 reads TGTGCCAGCAGCCAAGCTCGGACGGGTCAGCCCCAGCATTTT.

This chain uses TRBV5-5 with TRBJ1-4; the D gene is possibly TRBD1 (5 bases). Trimming took off 5 bases at V and 4 bases at J, with 9 bases between the two ends. Germline V CDR1 and CDR2: SGHKS, YYEKEE (reference sequence). This CDR3 spans 13 amino acids. In DNA, the CDR3 is TGTGCCAGCAGTTCTGACAGTAATGAAAAACTGTTTTTT. This gives the protein CASSSDSNEKLFF.

V usage is TRBV5-6 and J usage is TRBJ2-1, with TRBD2 matching over 14 bases. With V trimmed by 3 bases and J by 2 bases, 1 base remained unmatched. Germline CDR1 reads SGHDT; CDR2 reads YYEEEE. The CDR3 consists of 16 residues. For the CDR3, the DNA is TGTGCCAGCAGCTCGGGACTAGCGGGGGCCTACAATGAGCAGTTCTTC. This gives the protein CASSSGLAGAYNEQFF.

This chain joins TRBV7-9 and TRBJ1-6; D uncertain. Trimming removed 3 bases from V and 9 bases from J, with 9 bases in between. Germline V gives CDR1 SEHNR, CDR2 FQNEAQ (reference sequence). This CDR3 is built from 13 residues. CDR3 in amino acids: CASSFSVGSPLHF. CDR3 nucleotides: TGTGCCAGCAGCTTTAGCGTCGGTTCACCCCTCCACTTT.

The rearrangement uses TRBV20-1 and TRBJ2-7, with D unresolved. CDR1 and CDR2 (germline): DFQATT, SNEGSKA (reference sequence). The CDR3 length is 11 residues. The V gene lost 6 bases and the J gene lost 3 bases, with 9 bases spanning the gap. This chain's CDR3 is CSASNDYEQYF. The CDR3 region has the DNA TGCAGTGCCTCTAATGACTACGAGCAGTACTTC.

CDR3 in DNA: TGCAGCGTTGCCCTAAACAGGGGAAGGCCGGATACGCAGTATTTT. Its translation is CSVALNRGRPDTQYF. V usage is TRBV29-1 and J usage is TRBJ2-3; 7 nucleotides align to TRBD1. J lost 6 bases, V lost 4 bases, and 13 bases had no gene match. This CDR3 spans 15 amino acids. The V gene's germline CDR1 is SQVTM and CDR2 ANQGSEA.

The chain has TRBV28 and TRBJ1-2; TRBD1 aligns across 9 bases. The V and J ends lost 4 bases and 8 bases, in that order; junction bases with no gene match: 5. The CDR3 is 13 amino acids. The germline CDR1 and CDR2 sequences are MDHEN and SYDVKM. The CDR3 sequence is CASSYTGGRGYTF. The DNA for the CDR3 is TGTGCCAGCAGTTACACAGGGGGCAGGGGCTACACCTTC.

The chain employs TRBV7-2 and TRBJ2-3; TRBD2 is a possible D gene (6 bases). The V and J ends lost 4 bases and 1 base respectively, with 9 bases between them. Germline values: CDR1 SGHTA, CDR2 FQGNSA. The CDR3 contains 14 residues. CDR3 loop: CASSSRGGTDTQYF. CDR3 DNA: TGTGCCAGCAGCTCCCGCGGGGGCACAGATACGCAGTATTTT.

V is TRBV7-2 and J is TRBJ2-5; 7 bases are shared with TRBD1. Germline V gene data show CDR1 as SGHTA and CDR2 as FQGNSA. J gave up 2 bases and V 4 bases, and 4 bases lay outside the gene matches. The CDR3 length is 14 residues. CDR3 nucleotide sequence: TGTGCCAGCAGCTCGTACAGGGGACAAGAGACCCAGTACTTC. As protein: CASSSYRGQETQYF.

The rearrangement joins TRBV6-5 to TRBJ1-4, with D unclear. The CDR3 runs 14 residues. Germline V gene sequence: CDR1 MNHEY, CDR2 SVGAGI. Between the trimmed V and J ends, which lost 8 bases and 10 bases, there was a span of 20 bases. The CDR3 DNA sequence: TGTGCCAGCGGTCTAGATGGAGATATCGGAAAACTGTTTTTT. This encodes CASGLDGDIGKLFF.

This clone was counted a single time. This sequence joins TRBV7-8 and TRBJ2-7; TRBD1 matches at 10 bases. The CDR3 loop spans 15 amino acids. The germline CDR1 and CDR2 sequences are SGHVS and FQNEAQ. Germline trimming cut 3 bases from V and 4 bases from J; bases unmatched to any gene: 6. CDR3 nucleotide sequence: TGTGCCAGCAGCTTTCCGGGACAGGGGCGGTACGAGCAGTACTTC. Translating gives CASSFPGQGRYEQYF.

This chain uses TRBV5-1 with TRBJ2-3; TRBD2 aligns across 9 bases. Germline CDR1 is SGHRS and CDR2 is YFSETQ. The V and J ends lost 5 bases and 5 bases, in that order; junction bases with no gene match: 6. The CDR3 is 14 amino acids. The CDR3 here is CASRLGLALDTQYF. As DNA, the CDR3 is TGCGCCAGCAGACTTGGACTAGCGTTAGATACGCAGTATTTT.

The rearrangement joins TRBV7-2 to TRBJ2-1, with 13 bases lining up with TRBD2. The CDR3 is 17 residues long. Germline V gene data show CDR1 as SGHTA and CDR2 as FQGNSA. The V and J ends lost 7 bases and 7 bases, in that order; junction bases with no gene match: 13. CDR3 in amino acids: CASNPLLLAGGGNEQFF. The CDR3 DNA is TGTGCCAGCAACCCCCTTTTACTAGCGGGGGGGGGAAATGAGCAGTTCTTC.